Shown below are 18 T cell receptor beta chains from a single sample sequenced in a study of early stage breast cancer tumors. Using immunoSEQ multiplex PCR, the repertoire was profiled, and TCRdb retains in-frame clones only, with some absent. The sample shows around 28,000 clones, about 80% of them seen only once. Source material: blood. These receptors all come from a person between 55 and 69 years old with breast cancer.

This chain links TRBV7-3 with TRBJ2-1; possibly TRBD1 for D (6 bases). V lost 5 bases to trimming and J lost 6 bases, with 14 bases between them. CDR1 and CDR2 (germline): SGHTA, FQGTGA. The CDR3 totals 14 residues. CDR3 DNA sequence: TGTGCCAGCAGCCTAAGGTCGGACAGCAATGAGCAGTTCTTC. Translated, it gives CASSLRSDSNEQFF.

The rearrangement links TRBV30 to TRBJ1-1; D is perhaps TRBD1 (6 bases). V was cut by 5 bases and J by 3 bases, with 22 bases left in between. Germline loops: CDR1 GTSNPN, CDR2 SVGIG (reference sequence). The CDR3 runs 16 residues. CDR3 in DNA: TGTGCCTGGGATCAGGGGAGAATGGGTTTGGACACTGAAGCTTTCTTT. Translation: CAWDQGRMGLDTEAFF.

This chain links TRBV7-8 with TRBJ1-5, with unresolved D. This CDR3 has 13 amino acids. V lost 5 bases and J 9 bases, leaving 14 bases between the germline ends. Germline lookup yields CDR1 SGHVS and CDR2 FQNEAQ. The CDR3 reads CASSPGRDTPQHF. CDR3 DNA: TGTGCCAGCAGCCCCGGACGGGATACGCCCCAGCATTTT. Supplemented by reference TRBV7-8 and TRBJ1-5, the full variable domain reads GAGVSQSPRYKVAKRGQDVALRCDPISGHVSLFWYQQALGQGPEFLTYFQNEAQLDKSGLPSDRFFAERPEGSVSTLKIQRTQQEDSAVYLCASSPGRDTPQHFGDGTRLSIL.

V is TRBV28 and J is TRBJ1-1; 7 positions agree with TRBD1. This CDR3 comprises 16 residues. The trim removed 6 bases at V and 0 bases at J, leaving 10 bases unmatched. CDR1 is MDHEN and CDR2 is SYDVKM in the germline V gene. CDR3 nucleotides: TGTGCCAGCAGACAGGGACAGACCCTTATGAACACTGAAGCTTTCTTT. It codes for CASRQGQTLMNTEAFF.

This sequence joins TRBV7-2 and TRBJ2-3, with 11 bases matching TRBD2. V was pared by 1 base and J by 4 bases, with 4 bases of the junction left unmatched. There are 16 residues in the CDR3. Germline CDR1 and CDR2: SGHTA and FQGNSA. The CDR3 protein is CASSLGLAGGSDTQYF. CDR3 coding DNA: TGTGCCAGCAGCTTAGGGCTAGCGGGAGGCTCAGATACGCAGTATTTT.

CDR3 nucleotides: TGCAGCGTTCAGACGGACTGGGGTGAGCAGTTCTTC. Protein: CSVQTDWGEQFF. This sequence joins TRBV29-1 and TRBJ2-1; tentative D call: TRBD2 (5 bases). The CDR3 totals 12 residues. Germline CDR1 is SQVTM and CDR2 is ANQGSEA. V lost 5 bases and J lost 9, with 14 bases in between.

This chain connects TRBV13 to TRBJ1-1, with a possible D match to TRBD1 (6 bases). Deletions cut 5 bases from V and 0 bases from J, with 10 bases between. Germline values: CDR1 PRHDT, CDR2 FYEKMQ (reference sequence). CDR3 size: 14 residues. The CDR3 bases are TGTGCCAGCAGCCCTAGACAGGTGAACACTGAAGCTTTCTTT. As protein: CASSPRQVNTEAFF.

The chain couples TRBV7-2 to TRBJ1-5; no firm D call. Between the trimmed V and J ends, which lost 2 bases and 4 bases, there was a span of 6 bases. The CDR3 covers 13 residues. Per the germline V gene, CDR1 is SGHTA and CDR2 is FQGNSA. This CDR3 is CASSLRGNQPQHF. DNA of the CDR3: TGTGCCAGCAGCTTAAGAGGAAATCAGCCCCAGCATTTT.

This rearrangement joins TRBV6-5 to TRBJ2-1, with D possibly matching TRBD1 (5 bases). Trimming pared 11 bases from V and 1 base from J, leaving 12 bases between. This CDR3 comprises 13 residues. Germline V gene data show CDR1 as MNHEY and CDR2 as SVGAGI. The CDR3 spells CASFGASYNEQFF. In DNA form, the CDR3 reads TGTGCCTCCTTTGGGGCATCCTACAATGAGCAGTTCTTC.

This clone was seen a few times. The chain employs TRBV7-2 and TRBJ2-6; D not resolved. Germline CDR1 reads SGHTA; CDR2 reads FQGNSA. The CDR3 loop spans 15 amino acids. Trimming pared 8 bases from V and 0 bases from J, leaving 11 bases between. The CDR3 sequence is CASRLWSSGANVLTF. CDR3 nucleotides: TGTGCCAGCCGACTTTGGAGCTCTGGGGCCAACGTCCTGACTTTC.

This clone was observed a few times. Mismatch with germline at one junction end may stem from a read error. The genes are TRBV7-8 and TRBJ2-7, with 10 bases fitting TRBD2. Per germline, CDR1 SGHVS and CDR2 FQNEAQ. This CDR3 contains 13 residues. The CDR3 is CASSLAGVYEQYF. CDR3 coding DNA: TGTGCCAGCAGCCTAGCGGGAGTTTACGAGCAGTACTTC. Variable domain in full (rest from reference TRBV7-8 and TRBJ2-7): GAGVSQSPRYKVAKRGQDVALRCDPISGHVSLFWYQQALGQGPEFLTYFQNEAQLDKSGLPSDRFFAERPEGSVSTLKIQRTQQEDSAVYLCASSLAGVYEQYFGPGTRLTVT.

The chain recombines TRBV5-1 with TRBJ2-3, with 7 bases aligning to TRBD2. The germline V gene encodes CDR1 SGHRS and CDR2 YFSETQ. The J segment lost 4 bases and the V segment lost 0 bases, leaving 5 bases of the junction unmatched. CDR3 length: 15 amino acids. CDR3 amino acids: CASSLGVAGSDTQYF. The CDR3 bases are TGCGCCAGCAGCTTGGGGGTAGCGGGTTCAGATACGCAGTATTTT.

This clone appeared once. The rearrangement uses TRBV11-2 and TRBJ2-3; maybe TRBD1 (5 bases). The CDR3 contains 14 residues. Germline V gene lookup returns CDR1 SGHAT and CDR2 FQNNGV. The germline V and J ends were trimmed by 4 bases and 0 bases, with 8 bases remaining between them. The CDR3 sequence: CASSSGASTDTQYF. CDR3 nucleotide sequence: TGTGCCAGCAGCTCTGGGGCAAGCACAGATACGCAGTATTTT.

V usage is TRBV5-6 and J usage is TRBJ2-7; TRBD1 might be the D (6 bases). Germline V gene sequence: CDR1 SGHDT, CDR2 YYEEEE. V gave up 4 bases and J gave up 2 bases, with 13 bases separating them. The CDR3 has 14 residues. CDR3 protein: CASSQDSSTYEQYF. The CDR3, as DNA: TGTGCCAGCAGCCAGGACAGTTCCACCTACGAGCAGTACTTC.

The chain joins TRBV18 to TRBJ2-7, with D possibly matching TRBD1 (5 bases). Germline values: CDR1 KGHSH, CDR2 LQKENI. The CDR3 loop spans 15 amino acids. V lost 4 bases and J lost 1, with 14 bases in between. CDR3 coding DNA: TGTGCCAGCTCACTAGCAGGGCCCCCATCCTACGAGCAGTACTTC. This encodes CASSLAGPPSYEQYF.

The rearrangement uses TRBV21-1 and TRBJ1-1; TRBD1 is the table's D call and was not checked against the DNA. TRBV21-1 is tagged as a pseudogene. This CDR3 is 16 amino acids long. The CDR3 sequence is CASSSGLRKGGLGAFF. CDR3 bases: TGTGCCAGCAGCTCGGGCTTAAGGAAAGGGGGCTTGGGGGCTTTCTTT.

The chain joins TRBV19 to TRBJ2-7; the D gene is possibly TRBD2 (6 bases). The CDR3 loop spans 14 amino acids. Trimming removed 4 bases from V and 2 bases from J, with 12 bases in between. Germline V gene sequence: CDR1 LNHDA, CDR2 SQIVND (reference sequence). CDR3 sequence: CASSKPGLAYEQYF. The CDR3 bases are TGTGCCAGTAGTAAGCCGGGACTTGCCTACGAGCAGTACTTC. Full variable domain (rest looked up from reference TRBV19 and TRBJ2-7): DGGITQSPKYLFRKEGQNVTLSCEQNLNHDAMYWYRQDPGQGLRLIYYSQIVNDFQKGDIAEGYSVSREKKESFPLTVTSAQKNPTAFYLCASSKPGLAYEQYFGPGTRLTVT.

CDR3 DNA sequence: TGTGCCAGCAGCTCACGGCCGGGGAGATTGAACACTGAAGCTTTCTTT. It translates to CASSSRPGRLNTEAFF. The chain carries TRBV14 and TRBJ1-1, with no clear D. Germline CDR1 SGHDN, CDR2 FVKESK. The CDR3 runs to 16 residues. Deletions cut 5 bases from V and 0 bases from J, with 16 bases between.